One and the same sample provided the 30 T cell receptor beta chains below, sequenced in a study of PD-1 blockade in classical Hodgkin lymphoma. Libraries were prepared by immunoSEQ multiplex PCR; TCRdb keeps only in-frame clonotypes and omits some of them. The table includes some 45,000 clones, roughly 73% detected once. Specified time point: cycle 4 day 1 (C4D1), after less than seven weeks of nivolumab. After autologous stem cell transplantation all patients relapsed, and prior brentuximab vedotin exposure differed between cohorts. This specimen was peripheral blood mononuclear cells (PBMCs), taken before the fourth cycle of nivolumab. These receptors originate from a human donor with classical Hodgkin lymphoma.

J is TRBJ1-2 and V is TRBV18; D not certain. V lost 2 bases and J 7 bases, leaving 11 bases between the germline ends. The CDR3 sequence is 13 residues long. The germline CDR1 and CDR2 sequences are KGHSH and LQKENI. This CDR3 is CASSPEGATGYTF. The CDR3 coding sequence is TGTGCCAGCTCACCAGAGGGAGCGACTGGCTACACCTTC.

The genes are TRBV30 and TRBJ2-1, with 8 nucleotides matching TRBD2. J lost 7 bases, V lost 4 bases, and 12 bases had no gene match. Germline V CDR1 and CDR2: GTSNPN, SVGIG (reference sequence). This CDR3 region has 15 residues. CDR3 bases: TGTGCCTGGACCGGACTAGCCTATGGGTGGAATGAGCAGTTCTTC. Translation gives CAWTGLAYGWNEQFF. The full variable domain, with the rest looked up from reference TRBV30 and TRBJ2-1, is SQTIHQWPATLVQPVGSPLSLECTVEGTSNPNLYWYRQAAGRGLQLLFYSVGIGQISSEVPQNLSASRPQDRQFILSSKKLLLSDSGFYLCAWTGLAYGWNEQFFGPGTRLTVL.

The chain employs TRBV2 and TRBJ1-1; no firm D call. From germline, CDR1 is SNHLY and CDR2 FYNNEI. Trimming removed 9 bases at V and 4 bases at J, with 27 bases between. The CDR3 runs to 17 residues. The CDR3 region is CASGLSGAAVVGTEAFF. The CDR3 bases are TGTGCCAGTGGGCTTTCGGGAGCCGCGGTGGTTGGCACTGAAGCTTTCTTT.

The rearrangement links TRBV10-1 to TRBJ1-2, with D uncertain. The V end lost 5 bases, the J end lost 4 bases, and 20 bases lay between the germline ends. Germline-derived CDR1 and CDR2 are WNHNN and SYGVQD (reference sequence). The CDR3 sequence is 16 residues long. In nucleotides, the CDR3 is TGCGCCAGCAGTATGCGACAATCGCGAAAGACCTATGGCTACACCTTC. Residues: CASSMRQSRKTYGYTF.

The DNA of the CDR3 is TGTGCCAGCAGCGGACAGGGGGTCGGGTACGAGCAGTACTTC. It specifies CASSGQGVGYEQYF. This rearrangement joins TRBV9 to TRBJ2-7; 9 bases agree with TRBD1. Germline-derived CDR1 and CDR2 are SGDLS and YYNGEE. This CDR3 is built from 14 residues. With 3 bases clipped from V and 4 bases from J, the junction kept 5 bases outside the gene matches. Full variable domain (rest looked up from reference TRBV9 and TRBJ2-7): DSGVTQTPKHLITATGQRVTLRCSPRSGDLSVYWYQQSLDQGLQFLIQYYNGEERAKGNILERFSAQQFPDLHSELNLSSLELGDSALYFCASSGQGVGYEQYFGPGTRLTVT.

This clone was seen a single time. The rearrangement uses TRBV11-3 and TRBJ2-1; the D call may be TRBD1 or TRBD2 (5 bases each). Trimming shortened V by 5 bases and J by 2 bases, and 13 bases separated the two germline ends. From germline, CDR1 is SGHNT and CDR2 YENEEA. This CDR3 spans 15 amino acids. The CDR3 sequence is CASSPRGVPYNEQFF. The CDR3 DNA sequence: TGTGCCAGCAGCCCCCGGGGCGTTCCCTACAATGAGCAGTTCTTC.

The CDR3 DNA reads TGTGCCAGCAGTTACGGGCTCTCGGGAGGCACAGATACGCAGTATTTT. It yields the protein CASSYGLSGGTDTQYF. The chain carries TRBV6-5 and TRBJ2-3; D might be TRBD2 (6 bases). The germline CDR1 and CDR2 sequences are MNHEY and SVGAGI. The CDR3 runs 16 residues. V was shortened by 2 bases and J by 1 base, with 13 bases between the two germline ends.

This chain links TRBV11-1 with TRBJ2-7; no clear D. Per germline, CDR1 SGHAT and CDR2 FQDESV (reference sequence). V shed 3 bases and J shed 0 bases, with 9 bases lying between them. This CDR3 is built from 14 residues. CDR3: CASSFEPGSYEQYF. The CDR3 DNA reads as TGTGCCAGCAGCTTCGAACCGGGCTCCTACGAGCAGTACTTC.

The chain joins TRBV6-5 to TRBJ1-6, with 10 bases fitting TRBD1. Trimming cost V 6 bases and J 10 bases; bases outside gene matches: 6. The CDR3 runs to 14 residues. Germline CDR1 is MNHEY and CDR2 is SVGAGI. The DNA for the CDR3 is TGTGCCAGCAGCCTGACAGGGGGCCGGTCACCCCTCCACTTT. Translated, it gives CASSLTGGRSPLHF.

V usage is TRBV27 and J usage is TRBJ2-3; D might be TRBD1 (5 bases). The V and J ends lost 5 bases and 6 bases respectively, with 12 bases between them. This CDR3 contains 13 residues. The germline V gene encodes CDR1 MNHEY and CDR2 SMNVEV (reference sequence). CDR3 residues: CASSPQGKDTQYF. The CDR3 coding sequence is TGTGCCAGCAGTCCGCAGGGTAAGGATACGCAGTATTTT.

The gene calls are TRBV30 and TRBJ2-7, with 7 bases fitting TRBD2. Germline loops: CDR1 GTSNPN, CDR2 SVGIG (reference sequence). The CDR3 has 15 residues. The trim removed 2 bases at V and 2 bases at J, leaving 9 bases unmatched. The CDR3 nucleotides are TGTGCCTGGAGTCTCTCGTGGGGGGGAACCTACGAGCAGTACTTC. It yields the protein CAWSLSWGGTYEQYF.

V and J are TRBV20-1 and TRBJ2-7; D perhaps matches TRBD2 (6 bases). Germline lookup yields CDR1 DFQATT and CDR2 SNEGSKA (reference sequence). Trimming removed 6 bases at V and 5 bases at J, with 11 bases between. There are 11 residues in the CDR3. CDR3: CSAPRRDEQYF. CDR3 nucleotide sequence: TGCAGTGCACCCCGGAGGGACGAGCAGTACTTC.

The chain employs TRBV6-5 and TRBJ1-1; 7 nucleotides line up with TRBD1. From germline, CDR1 is MNHEY and CDR2 SVGAGI. The CDR3 runs to 15 residues. V was pared by 5 bases and J by 3 bases, with 9 bases of the junction left unmatched. The CDR3 spells CASSADRVEDTEAFF. CDR3 coding DNA: TGTGCCAGCAGTGCCGACAGGGTTGAAGACACTGAAGCTTTCTTT.

The chain recombines TRBV28 with TRBJ2-7; the D gene could be TRBD1 or TRBD2 (5 bases each). Trimming pared 8 bases from V and 3 bases from J, leaving 20 bases between. The CDR3 totals 15 residues. CDR1 MDHEN and CDR2 SYDVKM come from the germline V gene. The CDR3: CASLTPGLNHYEQYF. The CDR3 DNA reads as TGTGCCAGCCTTACCCCGGGGCTGAATCACTACGAGCAGTACTTC.

The chain is built from TRBV10-3 and TRBJ1-2, with D possibly being TRBD1 (5 bases). The CDR3 has 13 amino acids. Germline-derived CDR1 and CDR2 are ENHRY and SYGVKD. The V and J ends lost 0 bases and 10 bases respectively, with 12 bases between them. The CDR3 is CAISESEGTDYTF. The CDR3 nucleotides are TGTGCCATCAGTGAGTCGGAAGGGACCGACTACACCTTC.

The rearrangement links TRBV19 to TRBJ1-4, with D uncertain. Trimming took 1 base from V and 8 from J, leaving 11 bases between them. This CDR3 comprises 14 residues. Germline CDR1 and CDR2: LNHDA and SQIVND (reference sequence). This CDR3 reads CASSIGPDLEKLFF. The CDR3 region has the DNA TGTGCCAGTAGTATAGGCCCAGATCTCGAAAAACTGTTTTTT. Using reference TRBV19 and TRBJ1-4 for the parts outside the CDR3, the full variable domain is DGGITQSPKYLFRKEGQNVTLSCEQNLNHDAMYWYRQDPGQGLRLIYYSQIVNDFQKGDIAEGYSVSREKKESFPLTVTSAQKNPTAFYLCASSIGPDLEKLFFGSGTQLSVL.

J is TRBJ1-4 and V is TRBV2; D possibly corresponds to TRBD1 (6 bases). The CDR3 is 12 residues long. From germline, CDR1 is SNHLY and CDR2 FYNNEI. V lost 10 bases, J lost 8 bases, and 14 bases lay in between. The CDR3 spells CAIGQSREKLFF. Here the CDR3 DNA reads TGTGCCATTGGACAGTCCAGGGAAAAACTGTTTTTT.

The chain combines TRBV6-6 with TRBJ2-4, with D tentatively TRBD2 (5 bases). Trimming removed 0 bases at V and 0 bases at J, with 6 bases between. The CDR3 is made up of 15 amino acids. Germline V CDR1 and CDR2: MNHNY, SVGAGI (reference sequence). CDR3 nucleotide sequence: TGTGCCAGCAGTTACTCCCGGGGAGCCAAAAACATTCAGTACTTC. It encodes CASSYSRGAKNIQYF.

V is TRBV19 and J is TRBJ2-7; D might be TRBD2 (5 bases). V lost 7 bases and J lost 0, with 16 bases in between. Germline V lookup: CDR1 LNHDA, CDR2 SQIVND (reference sequence). CDR3 length: 15 amino acids. CDR3 amino acids: CASTPAWESSYEQYF. The CDR3 region has the DNA TGTGCCAGTACCCCAGCTTGGGAGAGCTCCTACGAGCAGTACTTC. The full variable domain, with the rest looked up from reference TRBV19 and TRBJ2-7, is DGGITQSPKYLFRKEGQNVTLSCEQNLNHDAMYWYRQDPGQGLRLIYYSQIVNDFQKGDIAEGYSVSREKKESFPLTVTSAQKNPTAFYLCASTPAWESSYEQYFGPGTRLTVT.

This rearrangement joins TRBV2 to TRBJ2-5; the D gene is possibly TRBD2 (6 bases). The CDR3 is made up of 13 amino acids. Deletions cut 7 bases from V and 1 base from J, with 10 bases between. Germline V gene lookup returns CDR1 SNHLY and CDR2 FYNNEI. As DNA, the CDR3 is TGTGCCAGCATGAGGGACTTCCAAGAGACCCAGTACTTC. Encoded protein: CASMRDFQETQYF.

V gene TRBV6-5 combines with J gene TRBJ2-6; D is possibly TRBD1 (6 bases). The ends were cut back, 9 bases at V and 0 bases at J, with 12 bases in the middle. The length of the CDR3 is 15 residues. The germline V gene encodes CDR1 MNHEY and CDR2 SVGAGI. For the CDR3, the DNA is TGTGCCAGTCAGAGGGGGTCCTCTGGGGCCAACGTCCTGACTTTC. It is translated as CASQRGSSGANVLTF.

This clone was detected once. The V gene is TRBV7-6, the J gene TRBJ2-1; tentative D call: TRBD2 (7 bases). CDR1 is SGHVS, CDR2 FNYEAQ, per germline. Trimming cost V 1 base and J 4 bases, with 14 bases left between them. The CDR3 contains 16 residues. This CDR3 reads CASSLEGGGDYNEQFF. For the CDR3, the DNA is TGTGCCAGCAGCTTAGAGGGCGGGGGCGATTACAATGAGCAGTTCTTC.

V and J are TRBV19 and TRBJ2-5, with 9 bases identical to TRBD2. Germline CDR1 LNHDA, CDR2 SQIVND (reference sequence). The length of the CDR3 is 14 residues. Trimming took 5 bases from V and 4 from J; bases not matched to a gene: 5. CDR3 amino acids: CASSLAGTGETQYF. The DNA for the CDR3 is TGTGCCAGTAGTCTAGCGGGGACCGGAGAGACCCAGTACTTC.

The chain recombines TRBV7-9 with TRBJ1-3; D is ambiguous. From germline, CDR1 is SEHNR and CDR2 FQNEAQ (reference sequence). Deletions cut 3 bases from V and 0 bases from J, with 6 bases between. CDR3 length equals 14 residues. The CDR3 spells CASSFGNSGNTIYF. In DNA, the CDR3 is TGTGCCAGCAGCTTCGGTAACTCTGGAAACACCATATATTTT.

This clone showed up just once. CDR3 in amino acids: CASSEGQGVPRELFF. Written as DNA, the CDR3 is TGTGCCAGCAGTGAAGGACAGGGTGTCCCCCGGGAGCTGTTTTTT. The rearrangement uses TRBV2 and TRBJ2-2, with 7 bases matching TRBD1. The germline CDR1 and CDR2 sequences are SNHLY and FYNNEI. The CDR3 runs to 15 residues. V dropped 1 base and J dropped 9; count of bases not matched to a gene: 8. The whole variable domain, filled in from reference TRBV2 and TRBJ2-2, reads EPEVTQTPSHQVTQMGQEVILRCVPISNHLYFYWYRQILGQKVEFLVSFYNNEISEKSEIFDDQFSVERPDGSNFTLKIRSTKLEDSAMYFCASSEGQGVPRELFFGEGSRLTVL.

CDR3 region: CASSSTGQGKAFF. In DNA, the CDR3 is TGTGCCAGCAGCTCCACAGGACAGGGAAAAGCTTTCTTT. The chain has TRBV7-3 and TRBJ1-1; 8 bases are shared with TRBD1. The CDR3 is 13 amino acids. The germline CDR1 and CDR2 sequences are SGHTA and FQGTGA. V was clipped by 4 bases and J by 9 bases; unmatched bases: 7.

The chain is built from TRBV28 and TRBJ2-7, with D tentatively TRBD2 (5 bases). V was clipped by 3 bases and J by 2 bases, with 11 bases between them. This CDR3 contains 14 residues. Germline V gene sequence: CDR1 MDHEN, CDR2 SYDVKM. CDR3 coding DNA: TGTGCCAGCAGTTTCGCCGGGAAACCCTACGAGCAGTACTTC. The encoded protein is CASSFAGKPYEQYF.

CDR3 in amino acids: CASSWDRGRGMNTEAFF. Written as DNA, the CDR3 is TGTGCCAGCAGTTGGGACAGGGGGCGAGGGATGAACACTGAAGCTTTCTTT. The chain couples TRBV27 to TRBJ1-1; 12 nucleotides agree with TRBD1. Trimming cost V 4 bases and J 0 bases; bases outside gene matches: 6. CDR1 and CDR2 (germline): MNHEY, SMNVEV (reference sequence). This CDR3 is built from 17 residues.

With respect to this clone: This sample includes further DNA sequences coding for the same CDR3. The chain employs TRBV5-1 and TRBJ1-1, with 7 nucleotides matching TRBD1. Germline V gene sequence: CDR1 SGHRS, CDR2 YFSETQ. This CDR3 has 14 amino acids. With V trimmed by 1 base and J by 8 bases, 8 bases remained unmatched. The CDR3 sequence: CASSLQTGLTEAFF. DNA of the CDR3: TGCGCCAGCAGCTTGCAGACAGGGCTCACCGAAGCTTTCTTT.

CDR3 residues: CASRLGQGRSTDTQYF. The CDR3 nucleotides read TGTGCCAGCAGACTAGGACAGGGCAGGAGCACAGATACGCAGTATTTT. The gene calls are TRBV6-6 and TRBJ2-3, with 8 bases that match TRBD1. CDR3 length: 16 amino acids. Per germline, CDR1 MNHNY and CDR2 SVGAGI (reference sequence). Trimming removed 6 bases from V and 0 bases from J; junction bases left unmatched: 8.